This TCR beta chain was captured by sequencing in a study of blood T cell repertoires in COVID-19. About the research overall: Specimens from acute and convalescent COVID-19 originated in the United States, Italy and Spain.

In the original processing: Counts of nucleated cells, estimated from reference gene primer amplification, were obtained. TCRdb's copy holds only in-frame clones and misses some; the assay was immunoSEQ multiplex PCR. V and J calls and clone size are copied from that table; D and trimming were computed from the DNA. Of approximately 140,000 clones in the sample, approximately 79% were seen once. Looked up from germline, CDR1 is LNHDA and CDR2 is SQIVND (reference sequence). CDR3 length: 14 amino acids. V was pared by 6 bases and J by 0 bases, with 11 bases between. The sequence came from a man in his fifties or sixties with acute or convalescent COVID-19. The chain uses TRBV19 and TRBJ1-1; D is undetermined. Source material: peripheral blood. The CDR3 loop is CASSPVTMNTEAFF. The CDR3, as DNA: TGTGCCAGTAGCCCCGTGACAATGAACACTGAAGCTTTCTTT. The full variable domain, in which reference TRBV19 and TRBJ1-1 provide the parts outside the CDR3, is DGGITQSPKYLFRKEGQNVTLSCEQNLNHDAMYWYRQDPGQGLRLIYYSQIVNDFQKGDIAEGYSVSREKKESFPLTVTSAQKNPTAFYLCASSPVTMNTEAFFGQGTRLTVV.